This TCR beta chain was observed in a study of graft-versus-host responses after intestinal transplantation. Study-wide context: Induction with anti-thymocyte globulin, then tacrolimus and steroids for roughly three years, was given to all recipients.

The data were produced by immunoSEQ multiplex PCR, yet TCRdb's version contains in-frame clones alone and is incomplete. The data show about 71,000 clones, with about nine tenths seen just once and about 1.3% held by the top ten. In its sample, this clone was seen once. Antigen specificity is unknown. From germline, CDR1 is WSHSY and CDR2 SAAADI. The length of the CDR3 is 15 residues. V lost 6 bases to trimming and J lost 0 bases, with 12 bases between them. The sequence came from a human donor who received an intestinal transplant. Source: unstimulated CD8+ T cells sorted from spleen or lymph node cells, taken before intestinal transplant. The chain recombines TRBV10-2 with TRBJ1-3; D uncertain. CDR3 sequence (DNA): TGCGCCAGCAGACTCCTCGGTCCCTCTGGAAACACCATATATTTT. This translates into CASRLLGPSGNTIYF.